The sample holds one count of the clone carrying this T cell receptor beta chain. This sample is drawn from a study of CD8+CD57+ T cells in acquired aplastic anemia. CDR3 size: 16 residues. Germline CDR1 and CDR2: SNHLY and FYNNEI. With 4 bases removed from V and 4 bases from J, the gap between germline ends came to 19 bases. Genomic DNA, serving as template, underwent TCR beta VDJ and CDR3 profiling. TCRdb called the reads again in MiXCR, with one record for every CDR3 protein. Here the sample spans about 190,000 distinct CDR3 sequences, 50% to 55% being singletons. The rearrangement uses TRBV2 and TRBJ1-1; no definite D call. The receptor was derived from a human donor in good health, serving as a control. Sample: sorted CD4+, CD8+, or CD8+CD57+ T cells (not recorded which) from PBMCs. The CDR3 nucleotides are TGTGCCAGCAGTGTCTCGGGGAGGGTACGAGGCACTGAAGCTTTCTTT. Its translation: CASSVSGRVRGTEAFF.